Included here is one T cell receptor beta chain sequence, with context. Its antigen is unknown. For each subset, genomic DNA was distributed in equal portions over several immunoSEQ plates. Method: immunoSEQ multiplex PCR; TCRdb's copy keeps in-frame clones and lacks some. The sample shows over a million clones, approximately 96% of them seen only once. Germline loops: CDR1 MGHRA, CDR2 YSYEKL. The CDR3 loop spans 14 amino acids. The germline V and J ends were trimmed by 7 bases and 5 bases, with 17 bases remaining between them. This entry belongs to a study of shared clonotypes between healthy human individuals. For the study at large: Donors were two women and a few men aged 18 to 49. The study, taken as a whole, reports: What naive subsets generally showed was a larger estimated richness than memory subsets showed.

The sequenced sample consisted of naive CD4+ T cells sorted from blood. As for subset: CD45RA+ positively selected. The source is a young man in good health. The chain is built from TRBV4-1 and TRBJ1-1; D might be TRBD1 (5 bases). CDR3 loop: CASTPSRVGTEAFF. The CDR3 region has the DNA TGCGCCAGCACCCCGAGCAGGGTAGGGACTGAAGCTTTCTTT.